This is a list of T cell receptor beta chains from one sample in a study of cytomegalovirus exposure and HLA in healthy donors. Only in-frame clones appear in the TCRdb table, and some are missing; sequencing was by immunoSEQ multiplex PCR. The table has under 200,000 clones, about 12% seen once. The source material was PBMCs. The receptors shown here come from a man aged 50-59 years in good health and CMV-seropositive. Each CDR3 is given with its conserved first and last residue. D genes are given only for firm matches. Size values are once, few and many counts, or a class for expanded clones, and some rows have none.

d_call,clone_size,j_call,cdr3_length,v_call,cdr3_aa,cdr3_nt
TRBD1,NA,TRBJ2-5,13,TRBV6-5,CASSLPGQGVQYF,TGTGCCAGCAGTCTACCGGGACAGGGAGTCCAGTACTTC
TRBD1,NA,TRBJ2-5,14,TRBV7-7,CASSRDRDGETQYF,TGTGCCAGCAGCCGGGACAGGGACGGCGAGACCCAGTACTTC
NA,few,TRBJ2-6,18,TRBV30,CAWSFGHGPLSGANVLTF,TGTGCCTGGAGTTTCGGACACGGACCTCTCTCTGGGGCCAACGTCCTGACTTTC
NA,NA,TRBJ2-7,14,TRBV9,CASSVSAGSYEQYF,TGTGCCAGCAGCGTATCTGCGGGCTCCTACGAGCAGTACTTC
NA,NA,TRBJ1-4,14,TRBV29-1,CSVGIVGGTEKLFF,TGCAGCGTTGGGATAGTAGGGGGTACGGAAAAACTGTTTTTT
TRBD1,few,TRBJ2-2,13,TRBV5-1,CASSPTGVGELFF,TGCGCCAGCAGCCCCACAGGGGTGGGGGAGCTGTTTTTT
TRBD1,few,TRBJ2-7,15,TRBV12-5,CASGFPGTGRNEQYF,TGTGCTAGTGGTTTCCCCGGGACAGGGCGGAACGAGCAGTACTTC
NA,NA,TRBJ2-5,12,TRBV5-1,CASSPLGETQYF,TGCGCCAGCAGCCCCCTCGGAGAGACCCAGTACTTC
NA,few,TRBJ1-4,15,TRBV4-3,CASSQSGATNEKLFF,TGCGCCAGCAGCCAGTCAGGGGCAACTAATGAAAAACTGTTTTTT
NA,few,TRBJ2-3,12,TRBV7-8,CASSHRADTQYF,TGTGCCAGCAGCCACAGGGCAGATACGCAGTATTTT
NA,NA,TRBJ2-1,13,TRBV5-4,CASSLAGRNEQFF,TGTGCCAGCAGCTTAGCAGGGAGGAATGAGCAGTTCTTC
NA,NA,TRBJ1-1,14,TRBV7-2,CASSLKGGPSRAFF,TGTGCCAGCAGCTTAAAAGGGGGACCTTCGAGGGCTTTCTTT
TRBD1,NA,TRBJ1-2,13,TRBV28,CASSSDRGDGYTF,TGTGCCAGCAGTTCTGACAGGGGGGATGGCTACACCTTC
TRBD1,few,TRBJ2-3,15,TRBV5-6,CASSSTTGGTDTQYF,TGTGCCAGCAGCTCTACGACAGGGGGCACAGATACGCAGTATTTT
NA,NA,TRBJ2-3,16,TRBV7-2,CASSPSRVLSTDTQYF,TGTGCCAGCAGCCCCTCCCGAGTTCTCAGCACAGATACGCAGTATTTT
TRBD1,NA,TRBJ2-2,15,TRBV28,CASSSRGTGGGELFF,TGTGCCAGCAGTTCCCGCGGGACAGGAGGCGGGGAGCTGTTTTTT
NA,NA,TRBJ2-1,11,TRBV21-1,CASSPRGGKFF,TGTGCCAGCAGCCCCCGGGGAGGAAAGTTCTTC
NA,few,TRBJ1-1,14,TRBV7-6,CASSLTSDRIEAFF,TGTGCCAGCAGCTTAACATCGGACAGAATTGAAGCTTTCTTT
NA,NA,TRBJ1-1,16,TRBV4-2,CASSPEPLRRNTEAFF,TGTGCCAGCAGCCCCGAGCCCCTCAGGCGGAACACTGAAGCTTTCTTT
NA,NA,TRBJ1-1,19,TRBV30,CAWSVRYLIHPPTSTEAFF,TGTGCCTGGAGTGTACGTTATCTAATTCACCCCCCAACGAGCACTGAAGCTTTCTTT
TRBD1,few,TRBJ1-2,18,TRBV9,CASTGSRDSDKANYGYTF,TGTGCCAGCACGGGGTCCCGGGACAGTGATAAGGCTAACTATGGCTACACCTTC
NA,few,TRBJ1-2,14,TRBV30,CAWSDGRAKDGYTF,TGTGCCTGGAGTGACGGCAGGGCAAAGGATGGCTACACCTTC
NA,NA,TRBJ1-2,12,TRBV5-6,CASSLGRLINTF,TGTGCCAGCAGCTTGGGCCGACTCATTAACACCTTC
NA,few,TRBJ2-7,14,TRBV19,CASSMGLFPYEQYF,TGTGCCAGTAGTATGGGACTGTTTCCTTACGAGCAGTACTTC
TRBD1,few,TRBJ2-2,14,TRBV18,CASSVDRPTGELFF,TGTGCCAGCTCTGTGGACAGGCCCACCGGGGAGCTGTTTTTT
NA,NA,TRBJ1-1,16,TRBV28,CASSLRGRASRTEAFF,TGTGCCAGCAGTTTGAGGGGGAGGGCGTCCCGAACTGAAGCTTTCTTT
NA,few,TRBJ2-1,15,TRBV5-1,CASSLALQGRNEQFF,TGCGCCAGCAGCTTGGCGTTGCAGGGTAGAAATGAGCAGTTCTTC
TRBD1,few,TRBJ1-6,15,TRBV6-5,CASSGDRNYNSPLHF,TGTGCCAGCAGTGGGGACAGGAACTATAATTCACCCCTCCACTTT
NA,few,TRBJ2-1,14,TRBV5-4,CASNPRQGYNEQFF,TGTGCCAGCAACCCAAGGCAGGGCTACAATGAGCAGTTCTTC
TRBD1,NA,TRBJ1-2,13,TRBV7-2,CASSLRDSRGYTF,TGTGCCAGCAGCCTCCGGGACAGTCGGGGCTACACCTTC
TRBD1,few,TRBJ2-7,17,TRBV9,CASSATTGTGGVYEQYF,TGTGCCAGCAGCGCCACGACCGGGACAGGGGGCGTGTACGAGCAGTACTTC
NA,few,TRBJ2-2,15,TRBV28,CASSWPELNTGELFF,TGTGCCAGCAGCTGGCCCGAACTAAACACCGGGGAGCTGTTTTTT